The 19 T cell receptor beta chains presented below share a single source sample, sequenced in a study of OX40 agonist ivuxolimab in advanced cancers. The protocol used for the library was the immunoSEQ multiplex PCR assay. Here the immuneACCESS table is served through TCRdb, limited to in-frame sequences with V and J called. Missing clones are a known gap in these copies; in checked studies unresolved V genes cover under half, and the rest lacks a known reason. For this sample the table gives 100,000 to 150,000 clones, of which just over 90% were detected only once. The top ten clonotypes cover 0.9% to 1.2% of the sample. The source material was CD4+ or CD8+ T cells sorted from blood, sampled in a trial of the OX40 agonist ivuxolimab. Receptor source: an adult with an advanced solid tumor such as melanoma, head and neck, liver or kidney cancer.

This clone is a singleton in its sample. V and J are TRBV28 and TRBJ1-6; D ambiguous. Germline values: CDR1 MDHEN, CDR2 SYDVKM. V was trimmed by 1 base and J by 3 bases, leaving 13 bases between them. CDR3 length: 17 residues. The CDR3 loop reads CASSLLEPASYNSPLHF. The CDR3 DNA sequence: TGTGCCAGCAGTTTATTAGAGCCAGCCAGCTATAATTCACCCCTCCACTTT.

This chain joins TRBV9 and TRBJ1-4; possibly TRBD1 for D (5 bases). CDR3 length equals 15 residues. The V and J ends lost 4 bases and 8 bases respectively, with 18 bases between them. The germline CDR1 and CDR2 sequences are SGDLS and YYNGEE. CDR3 in DNA: TGTGCCAGCAGCCTCTCGGGGGTGATAGGGGAAAAACTGTTTTTT. Its protein product is CASSLSGVIGEKLFF.

This sequence joins TRBV7-2 and TRBJ2-3, with 14 bases aligning to TRBD2. Trimming took 5 bases from V and 5 from J; bases not matched to a gene: 9. The length of the CDR3 is 17 residues. Germline lookup yields CDR1 SGHTA and CDR2 FQGNSA. Here the CDR3 DNA reads TGTGCCAGCAGCGCCAGACTAGCGGGGGGGCCTGAAGATACGCAGTATTTT. This gives the protein CASSARLAGGPEDTQYF.

This clone was seen a handful of times. The rearrangement links TRBV7-2 to TRBJ2-7; D is uncertain. Germline assignment: CDR1 SGHTA and CDR2 FQGNSA. This CDR3 has 14 residues. Trimming left V 5 bases short and J 0 bases short, with 11 bases between. The CDR3: CASSPDTTSYEQYF. In DNA form, the CDR3 reads TGTGCCAGCAGCCCTGACACCACCTCCTACGAGCAGTACTTC.

V gene TRBV7-2 combines with J gene TRBJ2-7; D not resolved. The germline CDR1 and CDR2 sequences are SGHTA and FQGNSA. The CDR3 consists of 14 residues. Trimming pared 5 bases from V and 5 bases from J, leaving 16 bases between. CDR3 DNA: TGTGCCAGCAGCCCCCACGTGGAATTCGACGAGCAGTACTTC. This sequence encodes CASSPHVEFDEQYF.

The chain has TRBV13 and TRBJ2-4, with D hard to call. The CDR3 has 12 amino acids. V was cut by 5 bases and J by 1 base, with 3 bases left in between. Germline loops: CDR1 PRHDT, CDR2 FYEKMQ (reference sequence). The CDR3 DNA follows: TGTGCCAGCAGCCCCGCCAAAAACATTCAGTACTTC. Protein product: CASSPAKNIQYF.

This clone has just a few counts. V is TRBV4-1 and J is TRBJ1-1, with unresolved D. Trimming removed 3 bases from V and 3 bases from J, with 5 bases in between. Germline CDR1 is MGHRA and CDR2 is YSYEKL. The CDR3 loop spans 12 amino acids. The DNA for the CDR3 is TGCGCCAGCAGCCACGGGTACACTGAAGCTTTCTTT. Amino acid sequence: CASSHGYTEAFF.

In this sample, this clone turned up a few times. The gene calls are TRBV7-2 and TRBJ1-2, with a possible D match to TRBD1 (6 bases). This CDR3 is 15 amino acids long. V lost 4 bases and J lost 5, with 17 bases in between. CDR1 and CDR2 from the germline V gene are SGHTA and FQGNSA. CDR3 region: CASSSEDSLWYGYTF. Here the CDR3 DNA reads TGTGCCAGCAGCTCGGAGGACAGCCTATGGTATGGCTACACCTTC.

The chain joins TRBV10-3 to TRBJ1-1; D perhaps matches TRBD1 (6 bases). Germline assignment: CDR1 ENHRY and CDR2 SYGVKD. CDR3 size: 15 residues. Trimming took 3 bases from V and 7 from J, leaving 18 bases between them. CDR3 bases: TGTGCCATCAGTGATCCGTCAAGGCAGGGGAGTGAAGCTTTCTTT. It specifies CAISDPSRQGSEAFF.

The rearrangement links TRBV2 to TRBJ2-3; 7 nucleotides line up with TRBD1. The trim removed 4 bases at V and 6 bases at J, leaving 4 bases unmatched. Germline CDR1 reads SNHLY; CDR2 reads FYNNEI. The CDR3 covers 13 residues. Here the CDR3 DNA reads TGTGCCAGCAGTGGTGTCAGGGGGGATACGCAGTATTTT. It encodes CASSGVRGDTQYF. The entire variable domain, with the rest obtained from reference TRBV2 and TRBJ2-3, is as follows: EPEVTQTPSHQVTQMGQEVILRCVPISNHLYFYWYRQILGQKVEFLVSFYNNEISEKSEIFDDQFSVERPDGSNFTLKIRSTKLEDSAMYFCASSGVRGDTQYFGPGTRLTVL.

V and J are TRBV18 and TRBJ2-5; D is perhaps TRBD1 (6 bases). V was cut by 2 bases and J by 2 bases, with 9 bases left in between. The CDR3 has 14 residues. Germline lookup yields CDR1 KGHSH and CDR2 LQKENI. The CDR3 reads CASSPGQGQETQYF. The CDR3 nucleotides are TGTGCCAGCTCACCAGGGCAGGGGCAAGAGACCCAGTACTTC.

In nucleotides, the CDR3 is TGTGCCAGCAGCGTAGTGGCGGCAGGGCGATCGACCGGGGAGCTGTTTTTT. Translating gives CASSVVAAGRSTGELFF. This chain connects TRBV9 to TRBJ2-2; tentative D call: TRBD1 (5 bases). Trimming took 0 bases from V and 5 from J, leaving 17 bases between them. Germline V gene data show CDR1 as SGDLS and CDR2 as YYNGEE. This CDR3 has 17 residues. Using reference TRBV9 and TRBJ2-2 for the parts outside the CDR3, the full variable domain is DSGVTQTPKHLITATGQRVTLRCSPRSGDLSVYWYQQSLDQGLQFLIQYYNGEERAKGNILERFSAQQFPDLHSELNLSSLELGDSALYFCASSVVAAGRSTGELFFGEGSRLTVL.

The chain recombines TRBV28 with TRBJ2-2, with a weak D call TRBD2 (6 bases). Germline V gene lookup returns CDR1 MDHEN and CDR2 SYDVKM. V was trimmed by 6 bases and J by 5 bases, leaving 10 bases between them. The CDR3 is 13 residues long. CDR3 coding DNA: TGTGCCAGCAGGAGGGGAGGTACCGGGGAGCTGTTTTTT. This codes for CASRRGGTGELFF.

V gene TRBV7-9 combines with J gene TRBJ1-4; no definite D call. The V and J ends lost 2 bases and 0 bases respectively, with 13 bases between them. CDR1 SEHNR and CDR2 FQNEAQ come from the germline V gene (reference sequence). There are 17 residues in the CDR3. The CDR3 here is CASSLNGRTATNEKLFF. The DNA of the CDR3 is TGTGCCAGCAGCTTAAATGGCAGGACTGCAACTAATGAAAAACTGTTTTTT. Using reference TRBV7-9 and TRBJ1-4 for the parts outside the CDR3, the full variable domain is DTGVSQNPRHKITKRGQNVTFRCDPISEHNRLYWYRQTLGQGPEFLTYFQNEAQLEKSRLLSDRFSAERPKGSFSTLEIQRTEQGDSAMYLCASSLNGRTATNEKLFFGSGTQLSVL.

The gene calls are TRBV29-1 and TRBJ2-7; 8 nucleotides match TRBD2. From germline, CDR1 is SQVTM and CDR2 ANQGSEA. V shed 4 bases, J shed 5 bases, and the junction held 13 bases outside the gene matches. This CDR3 contains 15 residues. The CDR3 DNA is TGCAGCGTTGGAGCTATAGCGGGAACCCACGACGAGCAGTACTTC. As protein: CSVGAIAGTHDEQYF.

The chain combines TRBV4-1 with TRBJ2-7; 7 bases map to TRBD2. After removal of 0 bases from V and 2 bases from J, the junction contained 10 bases not matched to a gene. CDR3 size: 17 residues. CDR1 and CDR2 (germline): MGHRA, YSYEKL. Here the CDR3 reads CASSQDVTSSRTYEQYF. In DNA form, the CDR3 reads TGCGCCAGCAGCCAAGATGTGACTAGCAGTAGGACCTACGAGCAGTACTTC.

The gene calls are TRBV28 and TRBJ2-7, with 7 bases that match TRBD1. This CDR3 has 19 amino acids. Looked up from germline, CDR1 is MDHEN and CDR2 is SYDVKM. The trim removed 1 base at V and 3 bases at J, leaving 18 bases unmatched. CDR3 protein: CASSLSLTLSDRVDYEQYF. The DNA of the CDR3 is TGTGCCAGCAGTTTATCCCTAACCCTTTCTGACAGGGTGGACTACGAGCAGTACTTC.

The genes are TRBV19 and TRBJ1-2; 9 nucleotides line up with TRBD1. The CDR3 extends over 12 amino acids. J lost 4 bases, V lost 9 bases, and 3 bases had no gene match. In germline, CDR1 is LNHDA, CDR2 SQIVND (reference sequence). The CDR3 DNA sequence: TGTGCCAGCGCGGACAGGGGCTATGGCTACACCTTC. Translation gives CASADRGYGYTF.

The rearrangement uses TRBV5-6 and TRBJ2-7, with no clear D. Germline V lookup: CDR1 SGHDT, CDR2 YYEEEE. The CDR3 contains 15 residues. With 4 bases removed from V and 0 bases from J, the gap between germline ends came to 14 bases. CDR3 DNA sequence: TGTGCCAGCAGCCCAGCCCAGTGGCGCTCCTACGAGCAGTACTTC. It yields the protein CASSPAQWRSYEQYF.